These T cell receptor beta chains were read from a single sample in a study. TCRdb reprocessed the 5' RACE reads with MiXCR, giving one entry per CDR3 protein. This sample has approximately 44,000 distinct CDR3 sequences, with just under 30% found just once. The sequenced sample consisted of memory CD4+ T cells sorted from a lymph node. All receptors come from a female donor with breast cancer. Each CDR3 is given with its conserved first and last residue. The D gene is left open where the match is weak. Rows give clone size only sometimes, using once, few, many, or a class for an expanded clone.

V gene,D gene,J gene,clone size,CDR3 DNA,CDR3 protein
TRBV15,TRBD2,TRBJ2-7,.,TGTGCCACCAGCAGAGGGACCCTAGCGGGAGCATACGAGCAGTACTTC,CATSRGTLAGAYEQYF
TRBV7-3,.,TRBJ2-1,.,TGTGCCAGCAGCTTAGGTCACCCTGGGTGGAATGAGCAGTTCTTC,CASSLGHPGWNEQFF
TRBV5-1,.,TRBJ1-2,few,TGCGCCAGCAGACAGAGCTCGGACTATGGCTACACCTTC,CASRQSSDYGYTF
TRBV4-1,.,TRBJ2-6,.,TGCGCCAGCAGCCAGTCTCCAGGGAACGGGGCCAACGTCCTGACTTTC,CASSQSPGNGANVLTF
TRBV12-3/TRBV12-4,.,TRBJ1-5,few,TGTGCCAGCAGGGGAATGGGAAATCAGCCCCAGCATTTT,CASRGMGNQPQHF
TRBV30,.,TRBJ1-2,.,TGTGCCTGGGGAGTTGCTGGCTACACCTTC,CAWGVAGYTF
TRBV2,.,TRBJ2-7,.,TGTGCCAGCAGTGAAGCCGGGTACGAGCAGTACTTC,CASSEAGYEQYF
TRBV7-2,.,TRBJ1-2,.,TGTGCCAGCAGCTTAAAGTTTGAGGGACGGTCGCTTGGCTACACCTTC,CASSLKFEGRSLGYTF
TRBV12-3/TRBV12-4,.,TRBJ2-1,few,TGTGCCAGCAGTTTAGCTGGTACTTCCCGCTCCTACAATGAGCAGTTCTTC,CASSLAGTSRSYNEQFF
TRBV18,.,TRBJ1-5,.,TGTGCCAGCTCACTTACAGGGAGCAATCAGCCCCAGCATTTT,CASSLTGSNQPQHF
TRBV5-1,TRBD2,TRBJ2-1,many,TGCGCCAGCAGCCCTTATCTCTCTAGCGGGAGTTCCAATGAGCAGTTCTTC,CASSPYLSSGSSNEQFF
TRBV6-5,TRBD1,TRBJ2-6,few,TGTGCCAGCAGTTACAAGGGACAGGGAGGATCTGGGGCCAACGTCCTGACTTTC,CASSYKGQGGSGANVLTF
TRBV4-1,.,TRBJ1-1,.,TGCGCCAGCAGCCAAGTTGGAACAGGGCTGAACACTGAAGCTTTCTTT,CASSQVGTGLNTEAFF
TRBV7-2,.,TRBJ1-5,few,TGTGCCAGCAGCCACGCGAGCCAGCCCCAGCATTTT,CASSHASQPQHF
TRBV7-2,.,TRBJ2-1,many,TGTGCCAGCAGCGAACAGCCCAATGAGCAGTTCTTC,CASSEQPNEQFF
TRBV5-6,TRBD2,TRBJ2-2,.,TGTGCCAGCAGCCCGGGACTAGCGGAGACGAACACCGGGGAGCTGTTTTTT,CASSPGLAETNTGELFF
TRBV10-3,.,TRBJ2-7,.,TGTGCCATCAGTGAGTCGGCCGTTCGAAAGGAGCAGTACTTC,CAISESAVRKEQYF
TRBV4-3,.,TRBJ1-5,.,TGCGCCAGCAGCCAAGATGGGGGGGGAGCTCAGCCCCAGCATTTT,CASSQDGGGAQPQHF
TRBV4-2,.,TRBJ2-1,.,TGTGCCAGCAGCCAAGATCCGGGTGGCGGGACCATCTACAATGAGCAGTTCTTC,CASSQDPGGGTIYNEQFF
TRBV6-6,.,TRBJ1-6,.,TGTGCCAGCAGCCTAGACAGTCGCAATTCACCCCTCCACTTT,CASSLDSRNSPLHF